This T cell receptor beta chain was obtained from a study of shared clonotypes between healthy human individuals. The repertoire was sequenced with immunoSEQ multiplex PCR; TCRdb's copy has only in-frame clones and lacks some. The sample shows about 980,000 clones, about three quarters of them seen only once. Material for sequencing was memory CD4+ T cells sorted from blood. The subset denotes: CD45RA-negative fraction. The TCR comes from a man aged 18-30 years in good health.

CDR3 loop: CAWSMNSNYGYTF. As DNA, the CDR3 is TGTGCCTGGAGTATGAACAGCAACTATGGCTACACCTTC. The genes are TRBV30 and TRBJ1-2; the D is unclear. The CDR3 is 13 residues long. V gave up 2 bases and J gave up 2 bases, with 9 bases separating them. CDR1 is GTSNPN, CDR2 SVGIG, per germline (reference sequence).